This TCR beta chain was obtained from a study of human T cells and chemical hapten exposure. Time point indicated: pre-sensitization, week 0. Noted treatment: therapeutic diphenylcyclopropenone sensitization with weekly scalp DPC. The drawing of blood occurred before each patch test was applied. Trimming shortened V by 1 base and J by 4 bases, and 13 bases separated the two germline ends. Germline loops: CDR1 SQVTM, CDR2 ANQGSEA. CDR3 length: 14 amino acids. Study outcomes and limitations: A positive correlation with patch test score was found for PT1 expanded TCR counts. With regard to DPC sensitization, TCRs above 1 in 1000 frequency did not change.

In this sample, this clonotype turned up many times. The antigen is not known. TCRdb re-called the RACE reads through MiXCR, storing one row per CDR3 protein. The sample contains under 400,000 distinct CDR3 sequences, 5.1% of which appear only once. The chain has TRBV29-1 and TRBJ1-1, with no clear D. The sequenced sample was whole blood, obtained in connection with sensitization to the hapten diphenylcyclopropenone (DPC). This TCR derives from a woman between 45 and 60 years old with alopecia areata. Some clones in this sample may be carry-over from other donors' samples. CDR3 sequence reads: CSVEAEAGATEAFF. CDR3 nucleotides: TGCAGCGTTGAAGCGGAGGCTGGCGCCACTGAAGCTTTCTTT. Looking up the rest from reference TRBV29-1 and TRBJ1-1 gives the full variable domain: SAVISQKPSRDICQRGTSLTIQCQVDSQVTMMFWYRQQPGQSLTLIATANQGSEATYESGFVIDKFPISRPNLTFSTLTVSNMSPEDSSIYLCSVEAEAGATEAFFGQGTRLTVV.